The 22 T cell receptor beta chains reported below all come from one sample, sequenced in a study of CD8 T cells in Susac syndrome. cDNA came from approximately 0.5 to 1 ug RNA primed by random hexamers. MiXCR, applied by TCRdb to the immunoSEQ multiplex PCR reads, yields one record per CDR3 protein. Altogether some 300,000 distinct CDR3 sequences are present, over 75% being singletons, with the ten largest covering around 0.21%. Sequences were obtained from CD8+ T cells from PBMCs. The source is a human donor with multiple sclerosis.

The chain recombines TRBV6-5 with TRBJ2-5; D is unclear. The CDR3 has 13 amino acids. CDR1 and CDR2 from the germline V gene are MNHEY and SVGAGI. Trimming pared 2 bases from V and 5 bases from J, leaving 9 bases between. The CDR3 DNA follows: TGTGCCAGCAGTTACCGGAACGAGGAGACCCAGTACTTC. It encodes CASSYRNEETQYF.

The chain recombines TRBV20-1 with TRBJ1-5, with D unresolved. CDR1 and CDR2 from the germline V gene are DFQATT and SNEGSKA (reference sequence). The V end was cut by 6 bases, the J end by 0 bases, with 15 bases between. This CDR3 is built from 15 residues. CDR3 sequence (DNA): TGCAGTGCCAGGACGGGTATTTATAGCAATCAGCCCCAGCATTTT. Amino acid sequence: CSARTGIYSNQPQHF.

This chain links TRBV27 with TRBJ2-7; D remains ambiguous. From germline, CDR1 is MNHEY and CDR2 SMNVEV (reference sequence). V was trimmed by 2 bases and J by 3 bases, leaving 8 bases between them. CDR3 length equals 13 residues. The CDR3 DNA reads TGTGCCAGCAGTTTAGGTCGCTACTACGAGCAGTACTTC. The encoded protein is CASSLGRYYEQYF.

The V and J genes are TRBV20-1 and TRBJ2-7; possibly TRBD2 for D (5 bases). Trimming pared 1 base from V and 3 bases from J, leaving 16 bases between. The germline V gene encodes CDR1 DFQATT and CDR2 SNEGSKA (reference sequence). The CDR3 has 15 residues. CDR3 sequence (DNA): TGCAGTGCTAGAGGGCCACCGGGAATGAACTACGAGCAGTACTTC. Amino acids: CSARGPPGMNYEQYF.

The chain joins TRBV10-3 to TRBJ1-2; the match to TRBD1 covers 8 bases. V was pared by 2 bases and J by 3 bases, with 17 bases of the junction left unmatched. Germline V gives CDR1 ENHRY, CDR2 SYGVKD. CDR3 length: 19 residues. The CDR3: CAISEPSGQGRGHYYGYTF. CDR3 DNA sequence: TGTGCCATCAGTGAGCCATCTGGACAGGGTCGAGGACACTACTATGGCTACACCTTC.

The chain has TRBV5-1 and TRBJ2-2, with no clear D. CDR3 size: 13 residues. The germline V gene encodes CDR1 SGHRS and CDR2 YFSETQ. V was pared by 1 base and J by 3 bases, with 4 bases between. In DNA, the CDR3 is TGCGCCAGCAGCTTGAGGTACACCGGGGAGCTGTTTTTT. Protein: CASSLRYTGELFF.

The rearrangement uses TRBV9 and TRBJ1-1; unclear D gene. The germline CDR1 and CDR2 sequences are SGDLS and YYNGEE. The V end lost 0 bases, the J end lost 3 bases, and 6 bases lay between the germline ends. This CDR3 spans 13 amino acids. CDR3 protein: CASSVGRYTEAFF. CDR3 sequence (DNA): TGTGCCAGCAGCGTAGGCAGATACACTGAAGCTTTCTTT. The variable domain in full, completed from reference TRBV9 and TRBJ1-1, reads DSGVTQTPKHLITATGQRVTLRCSPRSGDLSVYWYQQSLDQGLQFLIQYYNGEERAKGNILERFSAQQFPDLHSELNLSSLELGDSALYFCASSVGRYTEAFFGQGTRLTVV.

The chain uses TRBV11-2 and TRBJ2-7, with 10 bases aligning to TRBD2. V was clipped by 4 bases and J by 1 base; unmatched bases: 7. CDR1 is SGHAT, CDR2 FQNNGV, per germline. CDR3 length: 16 amino acids. CDR3 protein: CASSSPGTSVSYEQYF. The CDR3 nucleotides are TGTGCCAGCAGCTCCCCCGGGACTAGCGTATCCTACGAGCAGTACTTC.

The CDR3 bases are TGCAGTGCTAGGGGCTACCGGGACAGGGAATTCGCTGAAGCTTTCTTT. Protein sequence: CSARGYRDREFAEAFF. The chain employs TRBV20-1 and TRBJ1-1; 9 bases match TRBD1. V dropped 3 bases and J dropped 6; count of bases not matched to a gene: 14. This CDR3 has 16 residues. CDR1 DFQATT and CDR2 SNEGSKA come from the germline V gene (reference sequence).

The chain uses TRBV19 and TRBJ2-7; TRBD2 matches 8 bases. V lost 5 bases and J lost 3; bases outside the gene matches: 15. The CDR3 is made up of 17 amino acids. CDR1 and CDR2 (germline): LNHDA, SQIVND (reference sequence). The chain's CDR3 is CASSVHPGVSGGYEQYF. CDR3 nucleotide sequence: TGTGCCAGTAGTGTCCACCCAGGGGTGAGCGGGGGCTACGAGCAGTACTTC.

The gene calls are TRBV3-1 and TRBJ1-5, with TRBD1 matching over 8 bases. The V gene end was trimmed by 0 bases and the J gene end by 0 bases; junction bases not matched to a gene: 1. Germline V gene lookup returns CDR1 LGHDT and CDR2 YNNKEL (reference sequence). The CDR3 contains 16 residues. CDR3 residues: CASSQDGQGSNQPQHF. The CDR3 DNA follows: TGTGCCAGCAGCCAAGATGGACAGGGTAGCAATCAGCCCCAGCATTTT.

This clonotype was observed a single time. The rearrangement joins TRBV4-3 to TRBJ2-1; 7 positions agree with TRBD1. The CDR3 totals 15 residues. Per the germline V gene, CDR1 is LGHNA and CDR2 is YSLEER. The trim removed 6 bases at V and 6 bases at J, leaving 11 bases unmatched. CDR3 DNA sequence: TGCGCCAGCAGTTATGCCGGGGACAGCTTCAATGAGCAGTTCTTC. Protein: CASSYAGDSFNEQFF.

The chain is built from TRBV4-2 and TRBJ1-2, with D perhaps matching TRBD1 (5 bases). Deletions cut 1 base from V and 4 bases from J, with 10 bases between. Germline loops: CDR1 LGHNA, CDR2 YNFKEQ. The CDR3 extends over 14 amino acids. The CDR3: CASSQVGAGYGYTF. In DNA form, the CDR3 reads TGTGCCAGCAGCCAAGTAGGGGCTGGCTATGGCTACACCTTC.

V is TRBV2 and J is TRBJ2-3; weak D call: TRBD2 (5 bases). This CDR3 is 14 amino acids long. Trimming took off 10 bases at V and 1 base at J, with 15 bases between the two ends. The germline CDR1 and CDR2 sequences are SNHLY and FYNNEI. For the CDR3, the DNA is TGTGCCATATCTAGCCCCTCCGGCACAGATACGCAGTATTTT. The encoded protein is CAISSPSGTDTQYF.

V gene TRBV18 combines with J gene TRBJ2-2; TRBD1 matches at 7 bases. CDR3 length: 16 amino acids. CDR1 and CDR2 (germline): KGHSH, LQKENI. Trimming removed 2 bases from V and 6 bases from J; junction bases left unmatched: 9. The CDR3 region has the DNA TGTGCCAGCTCACCAAGGACAGGCGTCACCTCCGGGGAGCTGTTTTTT. This codes for CASSPRTGVTSGELFF.

This clonotype has just a few counts. The chain recombines TRBV5-6 with TRBJ1-1; D is unresolved. The V gene lost 1 base and the J gene lost 5 bases, with 6 bases spanning the gap. Germline V gene sequence: CDR1 SGHDT, CDR2 YYEEEE. The CDR3 contains 12 residues. The CDR3 loop is CASSLRVTEAFF. The CDR3 region has the DNA TGTGCCAGCAGCTTGAGAGTTACTGAAGCTTTCTTT. Together with reference TRBV5-6 and TRBJ1-1, the CDR3 gives the full variable domain: DAGVTQSPTHLIKTRGQQVTLRCSPKSGHDTVSWYQQALGQGPQFIFQYYEEEERQRGNFPDRFSGHQFPNYSSELNVNALLLGDSALYLCASSLRVTEAFFGQGTRLTVV.

The chain employs TRBV29-1 and TRBJ2-1; D might be TRBD2 (5 bases). Germline V lookup: CDR1 SQVTM, CDR2 ANQGSEA. The length of the CDR3 is 15 residues. V shed 3 bases and J shed 0 bases, with 12 bases lying between them. Here the CDR3 reads CSVEEAPSSYNEQFF. The CDR3 nucleotides are TGCAGCGTTGAGGAGGCACCGAGCTCCTACAATGAGCAGTTCTTC.

The CDR3: CASSLWIQGGRSSAFF. The CDR3 DNA reads TGTGCCAGCAGCTTATGGATCCAAGGGGGAAGATCCTCGGCTTTCTTT. J is TRBJ1-1 and V is TRBV7-2; TRBD1 might be the D (6 bases). Germline loops: CDR1 SGHTA, CDR2 FQGNSA. Trimming removed 2 bases at V and 11 bases at J, with 24 bases between. There are 16 residues in the CDR3.

The chain joins TRBV7-2 to TRBJ2-1, with D possibly TRBD2 on 6 matching bases. V was trimmed by 1 base and J by 7 bases, leaving 20 bases between them. From germline, CDR1 is SGHTA and CDR2 FQGNSA. This CDR3 has 17 amino acids. In DNA form, the CDR3 reads TGTGCCAGCAGCTTAGTGGCGGGACTTAGCCTTTCTAATGAGCAGTTCTTC. Translated: CASSLVAGLSLSNEQFF.

The chain has TRBV7-8 and TRBJ2-7; D is possibly TRBD1 (6 bases). Trimming left V 5 bases short and J 3 bases short, with 17 bases between. Germline CDR1 reads SGHVS; CDR2 reads FQNEAQ. The CDR3 runs to 15 residues. The CDR3 spells CASSKTQMDSYEQYF. The CDR3 DNA is TGTGCCAGCAGCAAAACTCAAATGGACAGCTACGAGCAGTACTTC. The full variable domain, completed using reference TRBV7-8 and TRBJ2-7, is GAGVSQSPRYKVAKRGQDVALRCDPISGHVSLFWYQQALGQGPEFLTYFQNEAQLDKSGLPSDRFFAERPEGSVSTLKIQRTQQEDSAVYLCASSKTQMDSYEQYFGPGTRLTVT.

CDR3 region: CASSIQTVYEQYF. CDR3 DNA: TGTGCCAGCAGCATCCAGACAGTCTACGAGCAGTACTTC. V usage is TRBV7-9 and J usage is TRBJ2-7, with a tentative D call TRBD1 (5 bases). CDR1 is SEHNR and CDR2 is FQNEAQ in the germline V gene (reference sequence). V lost 5 bases and J lost 3, with 11 bases in between. There are 13 residues in the CDR3. Looking up the rest from reference TRBV7-9 and TRBJ2-7 gives the full variable domain: DTGVSQNPRHKITKRGQNVTFRCDPISEHNRLYWYRQTLGQGPEFLTYFQNEAQLEKSRLLSDRFSAERPKGSFSTLEIQRTEQGDSAMYLCASSIQTVYEQYFGPGTRLTVT.

The gene calls are TRBV2 and TRBJ2-3, with 7 nucleotides matching TRBD2. This CDR3 is 15 amino acids long. Germline-derived CDR1 and CDR2 are SNHLY and FYNNEI. Losses at the gene ends were 0 bases for V and 4 bases for J; bases not matched to a gene: 4. CDR3 bases: TGTGCCAGCAGTGAAGCTGGGCGGGAGCCAGATACGCAGTATTTT. Translating gives CASSEAGREPDTQYF.